This T cell receptor beta chain is drawn from a study of blood T cell repertoires in COVID-19. Data came from immunoSEQ multiplex PCR; TCRdb stores just in-frame clones and leaves some out. Of about 190,000 clones listed, around nine tenths were seen once; the top ten hold 6%. The receptor comes from a man in his forties with active or convalescent COVID-19. The specimen sequenced was peripheral blood.

The DNA of the CDR3 is TGTGCCAGCTCACCACTCCCTGCCATAGGACAGGGGACCTACAATGAGCAGTTCTTC. This codes for CASSPLPAIGQGTYNEQFF. The V call is TRBV18, the J call TRBJ2-1; TRBD1 matches 9 bases. Germline CDR1 KGHSH, CDR2 LQKENI. The CDR3 is 19 amino acids. The V segment lost 1 base and the J segment 2 bases; nucleotides outside the gene matches: 12.